The 8 T cell receptor beta chains reported below all come from one sample, sequenced in a study of blood T cell repertoires in COVID-19 (dated by TCRdb to the early 2020s). Receptors were amplified or captured by the immunoSEQ multiplex PCR assay. TCRdb took this table from immuneACCESS and kept in-frame rearrangements with V and J called. Such tables lack part of the clones; where checked against another copy, unresolved V genes explain under half of the gap, and the rest is unexplained. The sample includes around 160,000 clones, with approximately 86% observed a single time. The top ten clones comprise roughly 8.2% of the sample. Sample: peripheral blood. All receptors come from a man between 60 and 75 years old with acute or convalescent COVID-19.

The chain recombines TRBV15 with TRBJ1-4; 8 positions match TRBD1. The CDR3 is 15 residues long. V trimming: 5 bases; J trimming: 7 bases; junction bases outside the gene matches: 9. CDR1 LNHNV and CDR2 YYDKDF come from the germline V gene (reference sequence). The CDR3 DNA is TGTGCCACCAGCCGGTCAACAGGGGGGAGTGAAAAACTGTTTTTT. Amino acids: CATSRSTGGSEKLFF.

This clone was seen a few times. The chain is built from TRBV30 and TRBJ2-7, with 13 positions matching TRBD2. Germline V lookup: CDR1 GTSNPN, CDR2 SVGIG (reference sequence). The junction had 10 bases not matched to a gene; V was cut back by 3 bases and J by 5 bases. The CDR3 contains 16 residues. The CDR3 region is CAWREPGLAGMDEQYF. The CDR3 DNA reads TGTGCCTGGAGAGAACCGGGACTAGCGGGGATGGACGAGCAGTACTTC. The whole variable domain, filled in from reference TRBV30 and TRBJ2-7, reads SQTIHQWPATLVQPVGSPLSLECTVEGTSNPNLYWYRQAAGRGLQLLFYSVGIGQISSEVPQNLSASRPQDRQFILSSKKLLLSDSGFYLCAWREPGLAGMDEQYFGPGTRLTVT.

This clone has a handful of counts. The chain couples TRBV15 to TRBJ1-1; weak D call: TRBD1 (6 bases). The CDR3 has 13 residues. V lost 8 bases, J lost 5 bases, and 15 bases lay in between. CDR1 is LNHNV, CDR2 YYDKDF, per germline (reference sequence). The chain's CDR3 is CATWIRGRTEAFF. CDR3 nucleotide sequence: TGTGCCACCTGGATCAGGGGACGGACTGAAGCTTTCTTT.

In DNA, the CDR3 is TGCGCCAGCAGCTCCCAACCGGCCCTAGTCGACAGGGCCTATGGCTACACCTTC. As protein: CASSSQPALVDRAYGYTF. The genes are TRBV5-1 and TRBJ1-2; 7 bases fit TRBD1. V lost 3 bases and J lost 4; bases outside the gene matches: 18. The length of the CDR3 is 18 residues. The germline gives CDR1 SGHRS, CDR2 YFSETQ.

The CDR3 region is CASTRATGAQETQYF. The CDR3 nucleotides are TGTGCCAGCACCCGAGCGACAGGGGCACAAGAGACCCAGTACTTC. The genes are TRBV7-9 and TRBJ2-5; 8 nucleotides match TRBD1. The CDR3 totals 15 residues. Germline V gene lookup returns CDR1 SEHNR and CDR2 FQNEAQ (reference sequence). With 7 bases clipped from V and 2 bases from J, the junction kept 9 bases outside the gene matches. Based on the CDR3 plus reference TRBV7-9 and TRBJ2-5, the full variable domain is DTGVSQNPRHKITKRGQNVTFRCDPISEHNRLYWYRQTLGQGPEFLTYFQNEAQLEKSRLLSDRFSAERPKGSFSTLEIQRTEQGDSAMYLCASTRATGAQETQYFGPGTRLLVL.

V gene TRBV18 combines with J gene TRBJ1-3; D may be TRBD1 (5 bases). Germline V gene lookup returns CDR1 KGHSH and CDR2 LQKENI. CDR3 size: 15 residues. The V gene lost 1 base and the J gene lost 3 bases, with 10 bases spanning the gap. CDR3 sequence: CASSPLQGFGNTIYF. The CDR3 bases are TGTGCCAGCTCACCACTGCAGGGTTTTGGAAACACCATATATTTT.

This chain links TRBV5-1 with TRBJ1-2; D may be TRBD1 (6 bases). The CDR3 covers 18 residues. Germline CDR1 is SGHRS and CDR2 is YFSETQ. Trimming removed 5 bases from V and 4 bases from J, with 27 bases in between. The CDR3 DNA is TGCGCCAGCAGTAATGGGATCAGGGGCGGATTAAGCGGCTATGGCTACACCTTC. Translated: CASSNGIRGGLSGYGYTF.

This chain uses TRBV5-8 with TRBJ2-1, with TRBD2 identical over 11 bases. V lost 2 bases, J lost 6 bases, and 4 bases stayed unmatched. The length of the CDR3 is 15 residues. The germline V gene encodes CDR1 SGHTS and CDR2 YDEGEE. The CDR3 DNA sequence: TGTGCCAGCAGCTTTCTAGCGGGAGGCCCCAATGAGCAGTTCTTC. Its protein product is CASSFLAGGPNEQFF. The complete variable domain, with remaining parts taken from reference TRBV5-8 and TRBJ2-1, reads EAGVTQSPTHLIKTRGQQATLRCSPISGHTSVYWYQQALGLGLQFLLWYDEGEERNRGNFPPRFSGRQFPNYSSELNVNALELEDSALYLCASSFLAGGPNEQFFGPGTRLTVL.